The 18 T cell receptor beta chains given below trace back to one sample, sequenced in a study of blood T cell repertoires in COVID-19. The method was immunoSEQ multiplex PCR; TCRdb's version includes in-frame clones alone and lacks a portion of them. The repertoire holds 65,000 to 80,000 clones, with around nine tenths as singletons. Sequencing was carried out using peripheral blood. The receptors were gathered from a human donor in a cohort sampled during active COVID-19.

The chain employs TRBV29-1 and TRBJ1-3; TRBD1 agrees at 7 bases. Trimming at V came to 5 bases and at J to 2 bases, leaving 6 bases not matched to a gene. The CDR3 runs to 14 residues. CDR1 is SQVTM, CDR2 ANQGSEA, per germline. The CDR3 coding sequence is TGCAGCGTTCGCGACAGGGCCCCTGGAAACACCATATATTTT. Encoded protein: CSVRDRAPGNTIYF.

This chain connects TRBV5-1 to TRBJ1-3, with 10 positions matching TRBD1. Germline CDR1 reads SGHRS; CDR2 reads YFSETQ. The length of the CDR3 is 16 residues. V lost 0 bases to trimming and J lost 0 bases; unmatched junction nucleotides: 0. The CDR3 region has the DNA TGCGCCAGCAGCTTGGGGACAGGGGGCTCTGGAAACACCATATATTTT. Protein: CASSLGTGGSGNTIYF.

The chain recombines TRBV7-8 with TRBJ1-4; D may be TRBD1 (6 bases). V was cut by 5 bases and J by 8 bases, with 18 bases left in between. This CDR3 is 15 amino acids long. Germline V gene data show CDR1 as SGHVS and CDR2 as FQNEAQ. Here the CDR3 DNA reads TGTGCCAGCAGCGCTAACAGGGAACCAGGGGAAAAACTGTTTTTT. Translated, it gives CASSANREPGEKLFF.

The chain couples TRBV7-2 to TRBJ2-1, with D perhaps matching TRBD2 (6 bases). This CDR3 spans 17 amino acids. V was cut by 2 bases and J by 7 bases, with 21 bases left in between. Germline assignment: CDR1 SGHTA and CDR2 FQGNSA. CDR3 amino acids: CASSLRGGRDRGNEQFF. In DNA form, the CDR3 reads TGTGCCAGCAGCTTAAGGGGCGGCAGGGACCGGGGGAATGAGCAGTTCTTC.

This clone was counted ten times or more. This rearrangement joins TRBV7-9 to TRBJ2-7; 9 positions agree with TRBD2. Germline V gene lookup returns CDR1 SEHNR and CDR2 FQNEAQ (reference sequence). V trimming: 7 bases; J trimming: 7 bases; junction bases outside the gene matches: 11. This CDR3 comprises 14 residues. CDR3 nucleotide sequence: TGTGCCAGCATCCTTAGCGGGGGAACCCAGGAGCAGTACTTC. Translating it yields CASILSGGTQEQYF.

Here the CDR3 DNA reads TGTGCCAGCAGCTTGACAGGGTCTGGAAACACCATATATTTT. Its translation: CASSLTGSGNTIYF. The chain combines TRBV7-3 with TRBJ1-3; 7 bases fit TRBD1. V gave up 3 bases and J gave up 1 base; unmatched junction bases: 0. The CDR3 has 14 amino acids. Germline CDR1 reads SGHTA; CDR2 reads FQGTGA.

This clone has only one observation. The gene calls are TRBV19 and TRBJ1-1, with 7 bases lining up with TRBD1. V trimming: 7 bases; J trimming: 3 bases; junction bases outside the gene matches: 8. The CDR3 spans 14 residues. Per the germline V gene, CDR1 is LNHDA and CDR2 is SQIVND (reference sequence). CDR3 sequence reads: CASIPTGKYTEAFF. In nucleotides, the CDR3 is TGTGCCAGTATTCCGACAGGGAAATACACTGAAGCTTTCTTT.

The chain employs TRBV5-1 and TRBJ1-1; maybe TRBD1 (5 bases). V was pared by 4 bases and J by 2 bases, with 12 bases between. In germline, CDR1 is SGHRS, CDR2 YFSETQ. The CDR3 extends over 14 amino acids. CDR3 sequence reads: CASSQDTGNTEAFF. DNA of the CDR3: TGCGCCAGCAGCCAGGACACAGGAAACACTGAAGCTTTCTTT.

J is TRBJ2-7 and V is TRBV19; D not certain. Trimming cost V 4 bases and J 0 bases, with 13 bases left between them. This CDR3 spans 15 amino acids. CDR1 is LNHDA, CDR2 SQIVND, per germline (reference sequence). In nucleotides, the CDR3 is TGTGCCAGTAGTACTATCCTGACAAGCTCCTACGAGCAGTACTTC. It yields the protein CASSTILTSSYEQYF.

The V call is TRBV7-9, the J call TRBJ1-2, with D possibly TRBD1 on 5 matching bases. V lost 5 bases and J lost 4, with 8 bases in between. The CDR3 runs 12 residues. CDR1 is SEHNR and CDR2 is FQNEAQ in the germline V gene (reference sequence). The CDR3 DNA sequence: TGTGCCAGCAGCGAAGACAGCTATGGCTACACCTTC. It specifies CASSEDSYGYTF. The entire variable domain, with the rest obtained from reference TRBV7-9 and TRBJ1-2, is as follows: DTGVSQNPRHKITKRGQNVTFRCDPISEHNRLYWYRQTLGQGPEFLTYFQNEAQLEKSRLLSDRFSAERPKGSFSTLEIQRTEQGDSAMYLCASSEDSYGYTFGSGTRLTVV.

The V call is TRBV9, the J call TRBJ2-7; tentatively, D is TRBD1 (6 bases). Trimming left V 3 bases short and J 3 bases short, with 13 bases between. The CDR3 is made up of 14 amino acids. In germline, CDR1 is SGDLS, CDR2 YYNGEE. CDR3 residues: CASSGGQGSYEQYF. The CDR3 coding sequence is TGTGCCAGCAGCGGAGGGCAGGGGAGCTACGAGCAGTACTTC. Variable domain in full (rest from reference TRBV9 and TRBJ2-7): DSGVTQTPKHLITATGQRVTLRCSPRSGDLSVYWYQQSLDQGLQFLIQYYNGEERAKGNILERFSAQQFPDLHSELNLSSLELGDSALYFCASSGGQGSYEQYFGPGTRLTVT.

The chain employs TRBV7-6 and TRBJ2-1; TRBD2 matches at 10 bases. The CDR3 has 15 residues. Germline CDR1 SGHVS, CDR2 FNYEAQ. J gave up 9 bases and V 1 base, and 6 bases lay outside the gene matches. The CDR3 DNA is TGTGCCAGCAGCTTAGAGAGCGGGGGGGCCGGTGAGCAGTTCTTC. Translation: CASSLESGGAGEQFF.

The chain uses TRBV6-6 and TRBJ1-5; D possibly corresponds to TRBD1 (5 bases). Trimming removed 7 bases at V and 2 bases at J, with 12 bases between. The germline V gene encodes CDR1 MNHNY and CDR2 SVGAGI (reference sequence). The CDR3 has 14 residues. Here the CDR3 reads CASNLSRGNQPQHF. The CDR3 DNA is TGTGCCAGCAACCTGAGCAGGGGCAATCAGCCCCAGCATTTT.

This clone has a single count. The chain combines TRBV4-3 with TRBJ2-7; TRBD1 is a possible D gene (5 bases). Per the germline V gene, CDR1 is LGHNA and CDR2 is YSLEER. V was clipped by 0 bases and J by 4 bases, with 13 bases between them. The CDR3 runs 15 residues. CDR3 protein: CASSQDRGRTYEQYF. The CDR3 nucleotides read TGCGCCAGCAGCCAAGATAGGGGCCGAACTTACGAGCAGTACTTC.

V is TRBV19 and J is TRBJ1-2; 9 nucleotides line up with TRBD1. With 2 bases clipped from V and 4 bases from J, the junction kept 11 bases outside the gene matches. The CDR3 consists of 17 residues. The germline CDR1 and CDR2 sequences are LNHDA and SQIVND (reference sequence). The CDR3: CASSISGTGLTVYGYTF. For the CDR3, the DNA is TGTGCCAGTAGTATATCAGGGACAGGGTTAACCGTCTATGGCTACACCTTC. The full variable domain, its missing parts supplied by reference TRBV19 and TRBJ1-2, is DGGITQSPKYLFRKEGQNVTLSCEQNLNHDAMYWYRQDPGQGLRLIYYSQIVNDFQKGDIAEGYSVSREKKESFPLTVTSAQKNPTAFYLCASSISGTGLTVYGYTFGSGTRLTVV.

The V and J genes are TRBV9 and TRBJ2-7; a possible D gene is TRBD1 (6 bases). V lost 0 bases to trimming and J lost 4 bases, with 11 bases between them. Germline V CDR1 and CDR2: SGDLS, YYNGEE. This CDR3 comprises 14 residues. The CDR3 sequence: CASSVAQGSYEQYF. For the CDR3, the DNA is TGTGCCAGCAGCGTAGCCCAGGGGTCGTACGAGCAGTACTTC. The full variable domain, its missing parts supplied by reference TRBV9 and TRBJ2-7, is DSGVTQTPKHLITATGQRVTLRCSPRSGDLSVYWYQQSLDQGLQFLIQYYNGEERAKGNILERFSAQQFPDLHSELNLSSLELGDSALYFCASSVAQGSYEQYFGPGTRLTVT.

This sequence joins TRBV7-2 and TRBJ1-6, with D perhaps matching TRBD1 (6 bases). This CDR3 is 14 amino acids long. V was pared by 1 base and J by 6 bases, with 7 bases between. Germline V lookup: CDR1 SGHTA, CDR2 FQGNSA. This CDR3 reads CASSLVGANSPLHF. CDR3 in DNA: TGTGCCAGCAGCTTAGTGGGGGCTAATTCACCCCTCCACTTT.

The chain carries TRBV11-2 and TRBJ2-7, with D uncertain. Germline V CDR1 and CDR2: SGHAT, FQNNGV. Trimming left V 1 base short and J 3 bases short, with 13 bases between. The CDR3 is made up of 15 amino acids. The CDR3 loop is CASSLGSALGYEQYF. CDR3 coding DNA: TGTGCCAGCAGCTTAGGGTCAGCTCTAGGCTACGAGCAGTACTTC.